This T cell receptor (beta chain) derives from a study of control samples from healthy donors and cancer patients. Assay: immunoSEQ multiplex PCR; the TCRdb copy retains only in-frame clones and omits some. The sample records some 100,000 clones, about 89% being singletons. The ends lost 5 bases at V and 1 base at J; junction bases unmatched: 11. Germline V lookup: CDR1 SGHVS, CDR2 FQNEAQ. This CDR3 spans 18 amino acids. The sequenced material came from blood. The chain uses TRBV7-8 and TRBJ1-2, with TRBD1 matching 12 bases. The source is a man aged 25 to 45 in good health. The CDR3 loop is CASSTKSRDRGLNYGYTF. CDR3 coding DNA: TGTGCCAGCAGCACTAAGTCCCGGGACAGGGGGCTTAACTATGGCTACACCTTC.